Each of the 25 T cell receptor beta chains below was sequenced from the same sample in a study. The sorted Tregs were CD4+CD25+CD127-/low cells. TCRdb analysed the 5' RACE reads with MiXCR anew, one entry per CDR3 protein. The sample shows about 11,000 distinct CDR3 sequences, 15% to 20% of them seen only once. Sequenced sample: Tregs sorted from a lymph node. These receptors were obtained from a female donor with breast cancer.

This chain joins TRBV5-4 and TRBJ2-1; 9 nucleotides align to TRBD2. The ends lost 3 bases at V and 8 bases at J; junction bases unmatched: 9. Germline V gene sequence: CDR1 SGHNT, CDR2 YYREEE (reference sequence). CDR3 length equals 15 residues. CDR3: CASSSRGRAADEQFF. CDR3 DNA: TGTGCCAGCAGCTCCCGCGGGAGGGCCGCAGATGAGCAGTTCTTC.

This clonotype is termed medium-sized. The rearrangement joins TRBV7-8 to TRBJ2-1; D remains unclear. The V gene's germline CDR1 is SGHVS and CDR2 FQNEAQ. The CDR3 sequence is 13 residues long. V was trimmed by 5 bases and J by 2 bases, leaving 7 bases between them. The DNA of the CDR3 is TGTGCCAGCAGCCCCCGGGCCTACAATGAGCAGTTCTTC. Translating gives CASSPRAYNEQFF.

This clonotype came up many times. The rearrangement joins TRBV9 to TRBJ2-5, with TRBD1 matching over 8 bases. The CDR3 loop spans 16 amino acids. Germline loops: CDR1 SGDLS, CDR2 YYNGEE. V lost 0 bases and J lost 4; bases outside the gene matches: 8. For the CDR3, the DNA is TGTGCCAGCAGCGTAGGAGGTGGACAGGGAGGAGAGACCCAGTACTTC. Its protein product is CASSVGGGQGGETQYF.

This clonotype was seen at least ten times. V is TRBV30 and J is TRBJ1-5, with 9 bases that match TRBD1. The germline CDR1 and CDR2 sequences are GTSNPN and SVGIG (reference sequence). The CDR3 covers 16 residues. V lost 0 bases to trimming and J lost 6 bases; unmatched junction nucleotides: 9. CDR3 sequence reads: CAWSVRRGQGGQPQHF. The CDR3 nucleotides are TGTGCCTGGAGTGTACGTCGGGGACAGGGTGGTCAGCCCCAGCATTTT.

This clonotype showed up many times. The chain carries TRBV5-1 and TRBJ2-7; D might be TRBD2 (6 bases). There are 14 residues in the CDR3. From germline, CDR1 is SGHRS and CDR2 YFSETQ. V gave up 3 bases and J gave up 3 bases, with 13 bases separating them. The CDR3 region has the DNA TGCGCCAGCAGCTCGGCGGGACCCCACTACGAGCAGTACTTC. Amino acid sequence: CASSSAGPHYEQYF.

With regard to this clonotype: A much larger clone lies one base from this, so it may be a read error. This chain links TRBV5-1 with TRBJ2-2; D is undetermined. CDR3 length: 16 residues. Germline V lookup: CDR1 SGHRS, CDR2 YFSETQ. Trimming removed 7 bases at V and 0 bases at J, with 16 bases between. The CDR3, as DNA: TGCGCCAGCGGACGCCTGGCTTTCGCGAACACCGGGGAGCTGTTTTTT. It yields the protein CASGRLAFANTGELFF. Looking up the rest from reference TRBV5-1 and TRBJ2-2 gives the full variable domain: KAGVTQTPRYLIKTRGQQVTLSCSPISGHRSVSWYQQTPGQGLQFLFEYFSETQRNKGNFPGRFSGRQFSNSRSEMNVSTLELGDSALYLCASGRLAFANTGELFFGEGSRLTVL.

Judged by abundance, this clonotype is medium-sized. J is TRBJ1-1 and V is TRBV5-1; 11 bases line up with TRBD1. The CDR3 covers 16 residues. CDR1 is SGHRS and CDR2 is YFSETQ in the germline V gene. V shed 4 bases and J 0 bases; nucleotides not matched to a gene: 5. CDR3 in DNA: TGCGCCAGCAGCCCAGGACAGGGGGCCATGAACACTGAAGCTTTCTTT. As protein: CASSPGQGAMNTEAFF.

This clonotype was picked up a small number of times. The chain couples TRBV12-3 or TRBV12-4 to TRBJ1-4; 9 bases agree with TRBD1. The CDR3 has 16 amino acids. Trimming removed 1 base from V and 8 bases from J; junction bases left unmatched: 8. DNA of the CDR3: TGTGCCAGCAGTTTAGGGGGACAGGGAGTAAGCGAAAAACTGTTTTTT. Protein sequence: CASSLGGQGVSEKLFF.

Sample share makes this clonotype medium-sized. The limits of the CDR3 on the DNA are not certain, so only TCRdb's listed CDR3 is given. V usage is TRBV6-5 and J usage is TRBJ2-2. The length of the CDR3 is 13 amino acids, counting both ends. CDR1 is MNHEY, CDR2 SVGAGI, per germline. The CDR3 loop is CASSSSNTGELFF.

This clonotype is medium-sized in the sample. The V gene is TRBV12-3 or TRBV12-4, the J gene TRBJ1-2; possible D gene TRBD1, 5 bases. The CDR3 loop spans 15 amino acids. Trimming pared 4 bases from V and 7 bases from J, leaving 19 bases between. Here the CDR3 DNA reads TGTGCCAGCAGTTCACCGGGGCAGGGCGGGTTTGGCTACACCTTC. Translation: CASSSPGQGGFGYTF.

This clonotype is labeled as medium-sized (0.01 to 0.1%). V gene TRBV7-9 combines with J gene TRBJ2-1; TRBD1 is a possible D gene (6 bases). CDR1 and CDR2 (germline): SEHNR, FQNEAQ (reference sequence). Trimming took off 3 bases at V and 7 bases at J, with 13 bases between the two ends. The CDR3 is 14 residues long. This CDR3 is CASSLAGDVNEQFF. As DNA, the CDR3 is TGTGCCAGCAGCTTGGCAGGGGATGTAAATGAGCAGTTCTTC. Full variable domain (rest looked up from reference TRBV7-9 and TRBJ2-1): DTGVSQNPRHKITKRGQNVTFRCDPISEHNRLYWYRQTLGQGPEFLTYFQNEAQLEKSRLLSDRFSAERPKGSFSTLEIQRTEQGDSAMYLCASSLAGDVNEQFFGPGTRLTVL.

The CDR3 DNA reads TGCAGTGCTAGAGAAGGCAGCGGGAGGGCCACGGGGGAGCTGTTTTTT. Translation: CSAREGSGRATGELFF. The rearrangement joins TRBV20-1 to TRBJ2-2; TRBD2 agrees at 10 bases. After removal of 0 bases from V and 8 bases from J, the junction contained 9 bases not matched to a gene. The germline V gene encodes CDR1 DFQATT and CDR2 SNEGSKA (reference sequence). This CDR3 is 16 amino acids long.

The sample holds many counts of this clonotype. Just one base apart from a much larger clone, this may be a read error. The genes are TRBV10-3 and TRBJ2-3; no definite D call. The CDR3 loop spans 12 amino acids. Looked up from germline, CDR1 is ENHRY and CDR2 is SYGVKD. The CDR3 protein is CASSKTGDTQYF. DNA for the CDR3: TGTGCCAGCAGTAAGACCGGAGATACGCAGTATTTT.

This clonotype qualifies as medium-sized. The chain recombines TRBV7-9 with TRBJ2-7; 8 nucleotides line up with TRBD2. The CDR3 length is 14 residues. Germline loops: CDR1 SEHNR, CDR2 FQNEAQ (reference sequence). Trimming cost V 0 bases and J 6 bases; bases outside gene matches: 4. DNA for the CDR3: TGTGCCAGCAGCTTAGCAGCGGGAGTCTCCGAGCAGTACTTC. Amino acid sequence: CASSLAAGVSEQYF. Complete variable domain (other parts from reference TRBV7-9 and TRBJ2-7): DTGVSQNPRHKITKRGQNVTFRCDPISEHNRLYWYRQTLGQGPEFLTYFQNEAQLEKSRLLSDRFSAERPKGSFSTLEIQRTEQGDSAMYLCASSLAAGVSEQYFGPGTRLTVT.

Concerning this clonotype itself: No conserved phenylalanine or tryptophan is present at the end of the CDR3, so a read error is the likely explanation. CDR3 nucleotide sequence: TGCGCCAGCAGCTTGGATGTCATGAGCACTGAAGCTTTCTCT. It translates to CASSLDVMSTEAFS. This chain uses TRBV5-1 with TRBJ1-1; D gene unclear. CDR1 SGHRS and CDR2 YFSETQ come from the germline V gene. The CDR3 is 14 residues long. Between the trimmed V and J ends, which lost 0 bases and 4 bases, there was a span of 10 bases.

Details on this clonotype: An end of the junction does not agree with germline; a read error may underlie this. This chain links TRBV2 with TRBJ2-3; no firm D call. The CDR3 has 13 residues. The germline gives CDR1 SNHLY, CDR2 FYNNEI. The DNA for the CDR3 is TGTGCCAGCAGTGGATCCCTCACAGATACGCAGTACTTT. Translating it yields CASSGSLTDTQYF.

This clonotype was counted many times. The V and J genes are TRBV2 and TRBJ1-1; 8 bases fit TRBD1. V lost 4 bases to trimming and J lost 5 bases; unmatched junction nucleotides: 3. The germline V gene has CDR1 SNHLY and CDR2 FYNNEI. The CDR3 loop spans 13 amino acids. DNA of the CDR3: TGTGCCAGCAGTGTGGACAGGGCAACTGAAGCTTTCTTT. It is translated as CASSVDRATEAFF.

Comment on this clonotype: Given a much more abundant clone one base away, this may be a read error. V is TRBV16 and J is TRBJ2-7; 7 bases agree with TRBD2. Germline assignment: CDR1 KGHSY and CDR2 FQNENV. The CDR3 totals 15 residues. After removal of 0 bases from V and 0 bases from J, the junction contained 2 bases not matched to a gene. CDR3 nucleotide sequence: TGTGCCAGCAGCCAATCTGGCGGGGGCTCCTACGAGCAGTACTTC. Amino acids: CASSQSGGGSYEQYF.

This clonotype was seen repeatedly, ten times or more. The chain links TRBV29-1 to TRBJ1-5, with D unclear. Trimming took off 3 bases at V and 9 bases at J, with 0 bases between the two ends. The CDR3 has 8 residues. CDR1 SQVTM and CDR2 ANQGSEA come from the germline V gene. CDR3 loop: CSVEPQHF. The CDR3 DNA reads as TGCAGCGTTGAGCCCCAGCATTTT.

This clonotype was counted at least ten times. V is TRBV11-2 and J is TRBJ1-6; unclear D gene. Per germline, CDR1 SGHAT and CDR2 FQNNGV. Trimming removed 6 bases from V and 12 bases from J, with 9 bases in between. This CDR3 region has 11 residues. CDR3 bases: TGTGCCAGCAGAGTGTTTGGACCCCTCCACTTT. Protein sequence: CASRVFGPLHF.

This clonotype was picked up a small number of times. This may arise from a read error, as a much more abundant clone is one base away. The rearrangement links TRBV5-1 to TRBJ2-5; the D is unclear. The CDR3 is 11 amino acids. The V end was cut by 10 bases, the J end by 4 bases, with 11 bases between. Germline V gives CDR1 SGHRS, CDR2 YFSETQ. CDR3 in DNA: TGCGCCGGCACCCTGCTAGAGACCCAGTACTTC. It encodes CAGTLLETQYF.

This clonotype ranks as medium-sized. The chain combines TRBV12-3 or TRBV12-4 with TRBJ2-3; 8 nucleotides agree with TRBD1. The CDR3 has 13 amino acids. J was trimmed by 6 bases and V by 5 bases; bases with no gene match: 4. CDR3 region: CASSNPGGDTQYF. DNA for the CDR3: TGTGCCAGCAGTAACCCAGGGGGCGATACGCAGTATTTT.

For this clonotype: A clone one base away is much larger, so this may be a read error. This rearrangement joins TRBV5-5 to TRBJ2-7; 9 bases match TRBD1. Germline V gene data show CDR1 as SGHKS and CDR2 as YYEKEE (reference sequence). CDR3 length: 14 amino acids. V lost 4 bases, J lost 5 bases, and 7 bases stayed unmatched. The DNA of the CDR3 is TGTGCCAGCAGCCCTGGGACAGGGCACGACGAGCAGTACTTC. It translates to CASSPGTGHDEQYF. Complete variable domain (other parts from reference TRBV5-5 and TRBJ2-7): DAGVTQSPTHLIKTRGQQVTLRCSPISGHKSVSWYQQVLGQGPQFIFQYYEKEERGRGNFPDRFSARQFPNYSSELNVNALLLGDSALYLCASSPGTGHDEQYFGPGTRLTVT.

This clonotype was recorded at least ten times. The chain has TRBV5-1 and TRBJ2-1, with unresolved D. V lost 1 base, J lost 2 bases, and 10 bases lay in between. Germline V gene lookup returns CDR1 SGHRS and CDR2 YFSETQ. The CDR3 spans 15 residues. The CDR3 nucleotides are TGCGCCAGCAGCTTGACGGATGTTGCCTACAATGAGCAGTTCTTC. Translating gives CASSLTDVAYNEQFF.

This clonotype rates as medium-sized. The CDR3 reads CASAARHEKLFF. The CDR3 DNA reads as TGTGCCAGCGCAGCGAGACATGAAAAACTGTTTTTT. The chain is built from TRBV28 and TRBJ1-4; no clear D gene. CDR1 and CDR2 (germline): MDHEN, SYDVKM. The CDR3 totals 12 residues. Trimming removed 8 bases at V and 6 bases at J, with 10 bases between.